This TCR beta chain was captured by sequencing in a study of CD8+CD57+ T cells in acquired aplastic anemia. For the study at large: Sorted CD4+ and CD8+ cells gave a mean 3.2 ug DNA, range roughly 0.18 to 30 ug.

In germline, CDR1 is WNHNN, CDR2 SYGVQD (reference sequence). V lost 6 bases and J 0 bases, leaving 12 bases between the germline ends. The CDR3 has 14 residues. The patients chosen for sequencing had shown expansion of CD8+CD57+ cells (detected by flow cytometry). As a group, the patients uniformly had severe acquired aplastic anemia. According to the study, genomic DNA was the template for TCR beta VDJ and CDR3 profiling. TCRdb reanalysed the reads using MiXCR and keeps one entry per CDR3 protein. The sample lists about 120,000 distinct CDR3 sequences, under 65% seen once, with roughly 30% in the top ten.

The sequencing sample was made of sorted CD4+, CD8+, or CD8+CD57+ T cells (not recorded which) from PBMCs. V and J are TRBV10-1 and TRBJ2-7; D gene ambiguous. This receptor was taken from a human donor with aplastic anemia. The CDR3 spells CASRGGTGSYEQYF. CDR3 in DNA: TGCGCCAGCAGGGGTGGCACGGGCTCCTACGAGCAGTACTTC.